Following are 12 T cell receptor beta chains from one sample sequenced in a study of T cells in Graves' hyperthyroidism and ophthalmopathy. RNA transcripts yielded amplified TCR beta CDR3 regions. First-round RT-PCR with HTBI primers amplified the TCR CDR3 region. TCRdb called the multiplex PCR reads again in MiXCR, with one record for every CDR3 protein. The top ten hold roughly 33% of the sample, which has about 320,000 distinct CDR3 sequences, roughly 15% seen once. Source material: blood. These receptors all come from a man aged 25 to 45 with Graves' hyperthyroidism.

This clonotype was recorded once. V is TRBV24-1 and J is TRBJ1-5; D gene uncertain. Trimming took off 3 bases at V and 5 bases at J, with 4 bases between the two ends. The CDR3 sequence is 12 residues long. Per the germline V gene, CDR1 is KGHDR and CDR2 is SFDVKD. The CDR3 coding sequence is TGTGCCACCAGTGATGGGCATCAGCCCCAGCATTTT. It yields the protein CATSDGHQPQHF.

This clonotype was seen a few times. The chain links TRBV19 to TRBJ2-1; the D gene is possibly TRBD2 (6 bases). The length of the CDR3 is 16 residues. Germline CDR1 is LNHDA and CDR2 is SQIVND (reference sequence). Trimming stripped 10 bases from V and 0 bases from J, with 19 bases between. The CDR3: CATRDGLASSYNEQFF. As DNA, the CDR3 is TGTGCCACCCGGGACGGGCTAGCGAGCTCCTACAATGAGCAGTTCTTC.

This clonotype was observed a handful of times. This may arise from a read error, as a much more abundant clone is one base away. CDR3 protein: CASSGEWRGQPQHF. CDR3 sequence (DNA): TGTGCCAGCAGTGGAGAGTGGAGGGGTCAGCCCCAGCATTTT. The rearrangement uses TRBV2 and TRBJ1-5; a weak D match, TRBD1 (5 bases). This CDR3 comprises 14 residues. V shed 4 bases and J shed 6 bases, with 13 bases lying between them. The V gene's germline CDR1 is SNHLY and CDR2 FYNNEI.

This clonotype was observed once. J is TRBJ2-2 and V is TRBV6-1, with D perhaps given as TRBD1 or TRBD2 (5 bases each). This CDR3 is 14 amino acids long. In germline, CDR1 is MNHNS, CDR2 SASEGT. Trimming took 6 bases from V and 6 from J, leaving 14 bases between them. This chain's CDR3 is CASSRDGLPGELFF. CDR3 bases: TGTGCCAGCAGCCGGGACGGCCTTCCCGGGGAGCTGTTTTTT.

This clonotype was detected a few times. The V gene is TRBV18, the J gene TRBJ1-2; D gene unclear. This CDR3 is 15 amino acids long. The germline V gene encodes CDR1 KGHSH and CDR2 LQKENI. V lost 0 bases to trimming and J lost 8 bases, with 16 bases between them. CDR3 loop: CASSPPSSQDGGYTF. As DNA, the CDR3 is TGTGCCAGCTCACCACCAAGCTCCCAGGACGGAGGCTACACCTTC.

The rearrangement links TRBV12-3 or TRBV12-4 to TRBJ1-4; unclear D gene. V was cut by 3 bases and J by 7 bases, with 9 bases left in between. The length of the CDR3 is 13 residues. The CDR3 sequence is CASSFVSGEKLFF. The CDR3 region has the DNA TGTGCCAGCAGTTTTGTTAGTGGTGAAAAACTGTTTTTT.

This clonotype was recorded at least ten times. The genes are TRBV11-3 and TRBJ2-1, with 7 bases that match TRBD1. The CDR3 totals 13 residues. V dropped 7 bases and J dropped 6; count of bases not matched to a gene: 6. Germline V CDR1 and CDR2: SGHNT, YENEEA. The chain's CDR3 is CASNTGTVNEQFF. Here the CDR3 DNA reads TGTGCCAGCAACACCGGGACAGTCAATGAGCAGTTCTTC.

Ten or more counts support this clonotype. This sequence joins TRBV20-1 and TRBJ2-3; possibly TRBD2 for D (5 bases). This CDR3 spans 15 amino acids. The germline V gene encodes CDR1 DFQATT and CDR2 SNEGSKA (reference sequence). V lost 0 bases and J lost 4, with 14 bases in between. The CDR3 spells CSARDGLILPDTQYF. CDR3 DNA sequence: TGCAGTGCTAGAGACGGACTTATTTTGCCAGATACGCAGTATTTT.

In its sample, this clonotype was seen many times. The V gene is TRBV28, the J gene TRBJ1-5; 7 bases agree with TRBD1. Trimming cost V 6 bases and J 2 bases; bases outside gene matches: 10. This CDR3 comprises 16 residues. Germline V gene lookup returns CDR1 MDHEN and CDR2 SYDVKM. CDR3 coding DNA: TGTGCCAGCAGGCCGCGTCGGGACAGCGGCAATCAGCCCCAGCATTTT. Encoded protein: CASRPRRDSGNQPQHF. Full variable domain (missing parts from reference TRBV28 and TRBJ1-5): DVKVTQSSRYLVKRTGEKVFLECVQDMDHENMFWYRQDPGLGLRLIYFSYDVKMKEKGDIPEGYSVSREKKERFSLILESASTNQTSMYLCASRPRRDSGNQPQHFGDGTRLSIL.

This clonotype was picked up many times. V and J are TRBV7-9 and TRBJ2-7; D not certain. Germline CDR1 SEHNR, CDR2 FQNEAQ (reference sequence). Trimming pared 1 base from V and 4 bases from J, leaving 11 bases between. The CDR3 is 14 amino acids. The CDR3 nucleotides are TGTGCCAGCAGCTTAGGTGTGCGTTCATACGAGCAGTACTTC. Encoded protein: CASSLGVRSYEQYF. Using reference TRBV7-9 and TRBJ2-7 for the parts outside the CDR3, the full variable domain is DTGVSQNPRHKITKRGQNVTFRCDPISEHNRLYWYRQTLGQGPEFLTYFQNEAQLEKSRLLSDRFSAERPKGSFSTLEIQRTEQGDSAMYLCASSLGVRSYEQYFGPGTRLTVT.

In this sample, this clonotype turned up a few times. V is TRBV3-1 and J is TRBJ2-1; D not certain. The V and J ends lost 0 bases and 8 bases respectively, with 14 bases between them. The germline gives CDR1 LGHDT, CDR2 YNNKEL (reference sequence). The CDR3 runs to 15 residues. CDR3 in DNA: TGTGCCAGCAGCCAAGATTTTCTACGAAGGCATGAGCAGTTCTTC. This translates into CASSQDFLRRHEQFF.

This clonotype showed up many times. The junction departs from germline at one end; a sequencing error may be responsible. The genes are TRBV7-2 and TRBJ2-3; D possibly corresponds to TRBD1 (6 bases). This CDR3 has 15 amino acids. From germline, CDR1 is SGHTA and CDR2 FQGNSA. CDR3 loop: CASSLAAGGTDTQYF. For the CDR3, the DNA is TGCGCCAGCAGCTTGGCGGCAGGGGGCACAGATACGCAGTATTTT.